These 25 T cell receptor beta chains were all obtained from the same sample, sequenced in a study of shared clonotypes between healthy human individuals. The method was immunoSEQ multiplex PCR; TCRdb's version includes in-frame clones alone and lacks a portion of them. The data hold 2 million to 3 million clones, with just over 90% observed a single time. Specimen: naive CD4+ T cells sorted from blood. Noted subset: CD45RA+ positively selected. These receptors were obtained from a man between 18 and 29 years old in good health.

V is TRBV18 and J is TRBJ2-5, with TRBD2 as a possible D gene (5 bases). This CDR3 contains 13 residues. V shed 2 bases and J shed 4 bases, with 8 bases lying between them. Germline V gene data show CDR1 as KGHSH and CDR2 as LQKENI. CDR3 bases: TGTGCCAGCTCACCAAACGGACTAGAGACCCAGTACTTC. Its translation: CASSPNGLETQYF.

The genes are TRBV30 and TRBJ1-2, with TRBD1 as a possible D gene (6 bases). The CDR3 is 13 amino acids. With 3 bases removed from V and 2 bases from J, the gap between germline ends came to 10 bases. Germline CDR1 reads GTSNPN; CDR2 reads SVGIG (reference sequence). As DNA, the CDR3 is TGTGCCTGGAGGAACAGGGACAACTATGGCTACACCTTC. Translated: CAWRNRDNYGYTF.

This clone was counted a single time. Different DNA sequences within this sample yield the same CDR3. The chain combines TRBV18 with TRBJ2-5, with TRBD2 matching over 15 bases. CDR3 size: 17 residues. The junction had 3 bases not matched to a gene; V was cut back by 0 bases and J by 4 bases. Germline V gene sequence: CDR1 KGHSH, CDR2 LQKENI. CDR3 sequence (DNA): TGTGCCAGCTCACCACCGGGACTAGCGGGGGGAGGAGAGACCCAGTACTTC. Protein product: CASSPPGLAGGGETQYF.

This chain connects TRBV30 to TRBJ2-5; D is unclear. The CDR3 runs 13 residues. Trimming cost V 2 bases and J 5 bases, with 12 bases left between them. CDR1 GTSNPN and CDR2 SVGIG come from the germline V gene (reference sequence). The CDR3, as DNA: TGTGCCTGGAGTATCGGCTCTTCGGAGACCCAGTACTTC. As protein: CAWSIGSSETQYF.

The chain is built from TRBV5-4 and TRBJ2-5; TRBD1 or TRBD2 may be the D gene (5 bases each). Germline V lookup: CDR1 SGHNT, CDR2 YYREEE (reference sequence). Trimming took 4 bases from V and 0 from J, leaving 13 bases between them. CDR3 size: 15 residues. This chain's CDR3 is CASSRDPGYQETQYF. The CDR3 DNA sequence: TGTGCCAGCAGCCGGGACCCTGGGTACCAAGAGACCCAGTACTTC.

This clone was recorded a few times. This chain connects TRBV9 to TRBJ1-6; 9 bases are shared with TRBD1. V gave up 3 bases and J gave up 10 bases; unmatched junction bases: 8. CDR3 length: 15 residues. Germline lookup yields CDR1 SGDLS and CDR2 YYNGEE. The DNA of the CDR3 is TGTGCCAGCAGCGCTTCCGGGACAGGGTCGTCACCCCTCCACTTT. Encoded protein: CASSASGTGSSPLHF. Drawing the rest from reference TRBV9 and TRBJ1-6, the complete variable domain is DSGVTQTPKHLITATGQRVTLRCSPRSGDLSVYWYQQSLDQGLQFLIQYYNGEERAKGNILERFSAQQFPDLHSELNLSSLELGDSALYFCASSASGTGSSPLHFGNGTRLTVT.

In its sample, this clone was seen once. The CDR3 bases are TGTGCCAGTAGTACTCTAGCGGGGGGGCGGTCCTACAATGAGCAGTTCTTC. This sequence encodes CASSTLAGGRSYNEQFF. V is TRBV19 and J is TRBJ2-1, with TRBD2 identical over 12 bases. The CDR3 is 17 amino acids. The ends lost 4 bases at V and 1 base at J; junction bases unmatched: 5. Germline V gives CDR1 LNHDA, CDR2 SQIVND (reference sequence).

A word on this clone: This specimen includes other DNA sequences encoding the same CDR3. The chain has TRBV18 and TRBJ2-5; 11 bases are shared with TRBD2. CDR3 size: 16 residues. The V gene end was trimmed by 3 bases and the J gene end by 5 bases; junction bases not matched to a gene: 8. The V gene's germline CDR1 is KGHSH and CDR2 LQKENI. This CDR3 is CASSPPGLAGGETQYF. CDR3 nucleotides: TGTGCCAGCTCACCCCCAGGACTAGCGGGTGGGGAGACCCAGTACTTC.

The chain couples TRBV9 to TRBJ2-1, with 8 bases matching TRBD2. With V trimmed by 4 bases and J by 9 bases, 9 bases remained unmatched. Germline lookup yields CDR1 SGDLS and CDR2 YYNGEE. The CDR3 totals 14 residues. CDR3 bases: TGTGCCAGCAGCTCTGAACCGGGACTAGGTGAGCAGTTCTTC. This translates into CASSSEPGLGEQFF.

The V call is TRBV19, the J call TRBJ1-4; possibly TRBD1 for D (5 bases). The germline CDR1 and CDR2 sequences are LNHDA and SQIVND (reference sequence). This CDR3 is built from 12 residues. V lost 9 bases to trimming and J lost 8 bases, with 13 bases between them. The CDR3 nucleotides read TGTGCCAGCGCGGTACGGGGGGAAAAACTGTTTTTT. Amino acids: CASAVRGEKLFF.

With regard to this clone: This CDR3 is also generated by other DNA sequences in the sample. This rearrangement joins TRBV5-1 to TRBJ2-7; D unclear. CDR1 and CDR2 (germline): SGHRS, YFSETQ. V lost 4 bases to trimming and J lost 0 bases, with 14 bases between them. This CDR3 spans 15 amino acids. In DNA, the CDR3 is TGCGCCAGCAGCCGCGCGACCGTTAGCTCCTACGAGCAGTACTTC. This translates into CASSRATVSSYEQYF.

This clone was recorded only once. This chain connects TRBV27 to TRBJ2-3; D is perhaps TRBD2 (6 bases). The V end lost 3 bases, the J end lost 0 bases, and 10 bases lay between the germline ends. The CDR3 loop spans 15 amino acids. The germline V gene encodes CDR1 MNHEY and CDR2 SMNVEV (reference sequence). CDR3 in amino acids: CASSLEGRSTDTQYF. In DNA form, the CDR3 reads TGTGCCAGCAGTTTGGAGGGGCGAAGCACAGATACGCAGTATTTT.

In its sample, this clone was seen a few times. Other nucleotide sequences from this sample produce the same CDR3. J is TRBJ2-3 and V is TRBV5-4; either TRBD1 or TRBD2 may fit D (6 bases each). The ends were cut back, 0 bases at V and 0 bases at J, with 8 bases in the middle. Germline-derived CDR1 and CDR2 are SGHNT and YYREEE (reference sequence). CDR3 length: 15 amino acids. CDR3 in amino acids: CASSLGGASTDTQYF. CDR3 coding DNA: TGTGCCAGCAGCTTGGGGGGGGCTAGCACAGATACGCAGTATTTT.

The V gene is TRBV6-5, the J gene TRBJ2-5; D possibly corresponds to TRBD1 (6 bases). V lost 6 bases to trimming and J lost 5 bases, with 16 bases between them. This CDR3 region has 14 residues. Germline values: CDR1 MNHEY, CDR2 SVGAGI. DNA for the CDR3: TGTGCCAGCAGCCCCGGGACACCAGGGGAGACCCAGTACTTC. This sequence encodes CASSPGTPGETQYF.

The chain uses TRBV7-2 and TRBJ2-1; D unresolved. This CDR3 is 13 amino acids long. V shed 4 bases and J shed 1 base, with 5 bases lying between them. Germline V gene data show CDR1 as SGHTA and CDR2 as FQGNSA. CDR3 in DNA: TGTGCCAGCAGCTCCCGGTCCTACAATGAGCAGTTCTTC. Protein: CASSSRSYNEQFF.

In regard to this clone: The sample carries other DNA sequences with the same CDR3. The V call is TRBV2, the J call TRBJ2-7; possibly TRBD1 for D (6 bases). Trimming cost V 6 bases and J 2 bases, with 8 bases left between them. In germline, CDR1 is SNHLY, CDR2 FYNNEI. The CDR3 runs 12 residues. The CDR3 region is CASSGDTYEQYF. For the CDR3, the DNA is TGTGCCAGCAGCGGGGACACCTACGAGCAGTACTTC.

CDR3 DNA sequence: TGTGCCAGCAGCAGTCCGGGACAGGGGGCTGAAGAGCAGTACTTC. Its translation is CASSSPGQGAEEQYF. The gene calls are TRBV7-2 and TRBJ2-7, with 12 nucleotides matching TRBD1. The CDR3 sequence is 15 residues long. V lost 5 bases to trimming and J lost 7 bases; unmatched junction nucleotides: 9. Germline CDR1 reads SGHTA; CDR2 reads FQGNSA.

This clone was observed a single time. The chain joins TRBV5-4 to TRBJ2-5; TRBD1 agrees at 7 bases. V lost 2 bases and J lost 2; bases outside the gene matches: 12. The length of the CDR3 is 17 residues. From germline, CDR1 is SGHNT and CDR2 YYREEE (reference sequence). The CDR3 nucleotides read TGTGCCAGCAGCTTAGACCCCGCCGGGACAGCTCAAGAGACCCAGTACTTC. This gives the protein CASSLDPAGTAQETQYF.

The chain links TRBV7-3 to TRBJ2-5, with D possibly being TRBD1 (5 bases). With 3 bases removed from V and 1 base from J, the gap between germline ends came to 6 bases. CDR1 and CDR2 (germline): SGHTA, FQGTGA. CDR3 length: 13 amino acids. The CDR3 bases are TGTGCCAGCAGCTTTGACAGCCAAGAGACCCAGTACTTC. Encoded protein: CASSFDSQETQYF. The entire variable domain, with the rest obtained from reference TRBV7-3 and TRBJ2-5, is as follows: GAGVSQTPSNKVTEKGKYVELRCDPISGHTALYWYRQSLGQGPEFLIYFQGTGAADDSGLPNDRFFAVRPEGSVSTLKIQRTERGDSAVYLCASSFDSQETQYFGPGTRLLVL.

Here the CDR3 reads CAWSSERTGGKNIQYF. CDR3 sequence (DNA): TGTGCCTGGAGCAGCGAACGGACAGGGGGCAAAAACATTCAGTACTTC. J is TRBJ2-4 and V is TRBV30, with 10 bases matching TRBD1. In germline, CDR1 is GTSNPN, CDR2 SVGIG (reference sequence). The CDR3 sequence is 16 residues long. Trimming at V came to 3 bases and at J to 3 bases, leaving 8 bases not matched to a gene.

The rearrangement joins TRBV5-1 to TRBJ2-3, with D hard to call. The V gene's germline CDR1 is SGHRS and CDR2 YFSETQ. Trimming shortened V by 3 bases and J by 5 bases, and 13 bases separated the two germline ends. The CDR3 is 14 amino acids. In nucleotides, the CDR3 is TGCGCCAGCAGCTCGGAAGGTCCCCGAGATACGCAGTATTTT. Translated, it gives CASSSEGPRDTQYF.

This clone was picked up one time. V is TRBV2 and J is TRBJ1-2; no clear D. Germline loops: CDR1 SNHLY, CDR2 FYNNEI. V lost 6 bases, J lost 4 bases, and 18 bases lay in between. The CDR3 length is 15 residues. The CDR3 loop is CASSVVGAGSYGYTF. The CDR3 bases are TGTGCCAGCAGCGTTGTGGGCGCTGGTAGCTATGGCTACACCTTC.

The chain combines TRBV5-6 with TRBJ2-7; D may match TRBD1 or TRBD2 (5 bases each). Trimming left V 0 bases short and J 3 bases short, with 10 bases between. Germline CDR1 is SGHDT and CDR2 is YYEEEE. The CDR3 consists of 14 residues. CDR3: CASSLGDGLYEQYF. DNA of the CDR3: TGTGCCAGCAGCTTGGGGGACGGTCTCTACGAGCAGTACTTC.

CDR3 nucleotide sequence: TGTGCCAGCAGCTTAGACTCTAGCGGGAGGGTCTACGAGCAGTACTTC. Translating it yields CASSLDSSGRVYEQYF. The chain carries TRBV11-3 and TRBJ2-7, with TRBD2 matching 12 bases. Germline V gene lookup returns CDR1 SGHNT and CDR2 YENEEA. Losses at the gene ends were 0 bases for V and 3 bases for J; bases not matched to a gene: 3. CDR3 length: 16 amino acids.

The DNA of the CDR3 is TGTGCCAGCAGTCCCTTCGGGGACAGGGGAATCTACGAGCAGTACTTC. This codes for CASSPFGDRGIYEQYF. The chain combines TRBV6-6 with TRBJ2-7; 10 positions match TRBD1. The CDR3 consists of 16 residues. The J segment lost 3 bases and the V segment lost 5 bases, leaving 10 bases of the junction unmatched. Germline V lookup: CDR1 MNHNY, CDR2 SVGAGI (reference sequence).